This T cell receptor (beta chain) was identified during a study of spatial heterogeneity in lung cancer. Study outcomes and limitations: Whereas they appeared in blood less at follow-up, ubiquitous expanded tumor TCRs appeared there more at resection.

TCRdb ran MiXCR on the 5' RACE reads and lists one entry per CDR3 protein. The table records 49,000 or so distinct CDR3 sequences, 12% of them present only once. The CDR3 loop spans 13 amino acids. V lost 6 bases, J lost 0 bases, and 8 bases lay in between. In germline, CDR1 is MRHNA, CDR2 SNTAGT. In its sample, this clonotype was seen a few times. Its antigen is as yet unknown. The time point was: blood at routine non-recurrence follow-up after resection. Unsorted whole RNA from tumor, nontumor lung or frozen PBMC underwent sequencing. The receptor's source is a male donor with early-stage non-small cell lung cancer. The V gene is TRBV6-4, the J gene TRBJ1-1; D ambiguous. Sequenced material: PBMCs, taken at follow-up. CDR3 sequence: CASRQTLNTEAFF. DNA for the CDR3: TGTGCCAGCAGGCAGACACTGAACACTGAAGCTTTCTTT.